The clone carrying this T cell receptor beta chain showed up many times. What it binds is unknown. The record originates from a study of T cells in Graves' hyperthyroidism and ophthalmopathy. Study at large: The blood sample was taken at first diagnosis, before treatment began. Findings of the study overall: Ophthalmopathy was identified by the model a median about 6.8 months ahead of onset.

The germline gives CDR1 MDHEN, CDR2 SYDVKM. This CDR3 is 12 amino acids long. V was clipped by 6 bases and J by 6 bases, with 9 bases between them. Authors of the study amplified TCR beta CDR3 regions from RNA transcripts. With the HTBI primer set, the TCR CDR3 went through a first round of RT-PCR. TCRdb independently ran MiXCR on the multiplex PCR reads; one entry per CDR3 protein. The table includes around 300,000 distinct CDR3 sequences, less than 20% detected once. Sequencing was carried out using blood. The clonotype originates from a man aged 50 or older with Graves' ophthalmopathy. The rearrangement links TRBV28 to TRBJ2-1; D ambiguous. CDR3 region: CASRSAPNEQFF. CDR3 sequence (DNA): TGTGCCAGCAGAAGTGCGCCCAATGAGCAGTTCTTC.